Listed below are T cell receptor beta chains from one sample, sequenced in a study of shared T cell receptors in the human thymus. Assay used: immunoSEQ multiplex PCR; TCRdb lists only in-frame clones, some missing. The repertoire holds some 660,000 clones, with more than 70% as singletons. These data also formed part of another study, on human thymus T cells.

The sample was thymocytes. The source of these receptors is a boy under three years old with a congenital heart defect. Each CDR3 is given with its conserved first and last residue. A D gene is named only where the DNA matches it firmly. Clone size is given for some rows only: seen once, a few or many times, or a class if the clone is expanded.

clone_size: .; v_call: TRBV9; j_call: TRBJ2-2; d_call: .; cdr3_aa: CASSVELRGAPGELFF; cdr3_nt: TGTGCCAGCAGCGTAGAGTTGCGGGGTGCCCCCGGGGAGCTGTTTTTT
clone_size: .; v_call: TRBV7-2; j_call: TRBJ1-2; d_call: .; cdr3_aa: CASSFRAAYGYTF; cdr3_nt: TGTGCCAGCAGCTTCAGGGCGGCCTATGGCTACACCTTC
clone_size: few; v_call: TRBV6-5; j_call: TRBJ1-4; d_call: .; cdr3_aa: CASSNRDATNEKLFF; cdr3_nt: TGTGCCAGCAGTAACAGGGATGCAACTAATGAAAAACTGTTTTTT
clone_size: once; v_call: TRBV27; j_call: TRBJ1-5; d_call: .; cdr3_aa: CASSLRGINQPQHF; cdr3_nt: TGTGCCAGCAGTTTACGCGGAATCAATCAGCCCCAGCATTTT
clone_size: .; v_call: TRBV27; j_call: TRBJ1-5; d_call: .; cdr3_aa: CASSLSKVRGNQPQHF; cdr3_nt: TGTGCCAGCAGTTTATCGAAGGTCCGGGGCAATCAGCCCCAGCATTTT
clone_size: few; v_call: TRBV28; j_call: TRBJ1-5; d_call: .; cdr3_aa: CASSFSHINQPQHF; cdr3_nt: TGTGCCAGCAGTTTCTCACATATCAATCAGCCCCAGCATTTT
clone_size: .; v_call: TRBV29-1; j_call: TRBJ2-5; d_call: TRBD1; cdr3_aa: CSVENNGTGRLPDTQETQYF; cdr3_nt: TGCAGCGTTGAAAACAACGGGACAGGCCGACTACCCGACACCCAAGAGACCCAGTACTTC
clone_size: .; v_call: TRBV19; j_call: TRBJ2-7; d_call: TRBD2; cdr3_aa: CASSIRLAGRYEQYF; cdr3_nt: TGTGCCAGTAGTATAAGGCTAGCGGGGCGCTACGAGCAGTACTTC
clone_size: .; v_call: TRBV30; j_call: TRBJ2-6; d_call: .; cdr3_aa: CACSRGSGANVLTF; cdr3_nt: TGTGCCTGTTCACGGGGTTCTGGGGCCAACGTCCTGACTTTC
clone_size: .; v_call: TRBV29-1; j_call: TRBJ2-4; d_call: .; cdr3_aa: CSVEGAQGQGAELAKNIQYF; cdr3_nt: TGCAGCGTTGAGGGCGCGCAGGGACAAGGAGCTGAACTAGCCAAAAACATTCAGTACTTC
clone_size: .; v_call: TRBV15; j_call: TRBJ1-5; d_call: .; cdr3_aa: CATSRALSNQPQHF; cdr3_nt: TGTGCCACCAGCAGAGCGCTAAGCAATCAGCCCCAGCATTTT
clone_size: .; v_call: TRBV4-3; j_call: TRBJ1-5; d_call: .; cdr3_aa: CASSQERAEGNQPQHF; cdr3_nt: TGCGCCAGCAGCCAAGAGAGGGCTGAGGGAAATCAGCCCCAGCATTTT
clone_size: .; v_call: TRBV9; j_call: TRBJ2-1; d_call: TRBD2; cdr3_aa: CASSSSGGAYNEQFF; cdr3_nt: TGTGCCAGCAGCTCGAGCGGGGGGGCTTACAATGAGCAGTTCTTC
clone_size: .; v_call: TRBV4-3; j_call: TRBJ1-4; d_call: TRBD1; cdr3_aa: CASSHRDRNEKLFF; cdr3_nt: TGCGCCAGCAGCCACAGGGACAGGAATGAAAAACTGTTTTTT
clone_size: .; v_call: TRBV5-1; j_call: TRBJ2-3; d_call: .; cdr3_aa: CASSEGGLPGGFTDTQYF; cdr3_nt: TGCGCCAGCAGCGAGGGGGGTTTGCCGGGGGGATTCACAGATACGCAGTATTTT
clone_size: .; v_call: TRBV4-3; j_call: TRBJ2-3; d_call: TRBD1; cdr3_aa: CASSQSIPGQGATQYF; cdr3_nt: TGCGCCAGCAGCCAATCCATTCCGGGACAGGGGGCTACGCAGTATTTT
clone_size: .; v_call: TRBV28; j_call: TRBJ1-4; d_call: .; cdr3_aa: CASSLLVRWGEKLFF; cdr3_nt: TGTGCCAGCAGCCTACTAGTCCGCTGGGGTGAAAAACTGTTTTTT
clone_size: .; v_call: TRBV4-2; j_call: TRBJ2-7; d_call: TRBD2; cdr3_aa: CASSGTSPPYYEQYF; cdr3_nt: TGTGCCAGCAGCGGGACTAGCCCTCCGTACTACGAGCAGTACTTC
clone_size: .; v_call: TRBV15; j_call: TRBJ1-2; d_call: .; cdr3_aa: CATSPNTVTGGGGYTF; cdr3_nt: TGTGCCACCAGCCCCAATACAGTCACCGGGGGGGGTGGCTACACCTTC
clone_size: .; v_call: TRBV21-1; j_call: TRBJ2-7; d_call: .; cdr3_aa: CASSSSPYTDSRPYEQYF; cdr3_nt: TGTGCCAGCAGCTCATCACCCTACACGGACAGCCGACCCTACGAGCAGTACTTC
clone_size: .; v_call: TRBV25-1; j_call: TRBJ1-2; d_call: TRBD1; cdr3_aa: CASSPEGTGLNYGYTF; cdr3_nt: TGTGCCAGCAGTCCAGAGGGGACAGGGCTAAACTATGGCTACACCTTC
clone_size: .; v_call: TRBV6-5; j_call: TRBJ1-5; d_call: .; cdr3_aa: CASSYSEGTGQPQHF; cdr3_nt: TGTGCCAGCAGTTACTCGGAAGGGACTGGCCAGCCCCAGCATTTT
clone_size: .; v_call: TRBV28; j_call: TRBJ2-1; d_call: TRBD1; cdr3_aa: CASSPDMENRQGRYNEQFF; cdr3_nt: TGTGCCAGCAGTCCCGATATGGAGAATCGACAGGGCCGTTACAATGAGCAGTTCTTC
clone_size: .; v_call: TRBV10-2; j_call: TRBJ2-3; d_call: TRBD2; cdr3_aa: CASIGGVQSTDTQYF; cdr3_nt: TGCGCCAGCATCGGGGGGGTACAAAGCACAGATACGCAGTATTTT
clone_size: .; v_call: TRBV5-6; j_call: TRBJ2-2; d_call: .; cdr3_aa: CASSLGARPDYGELFF; cdr3_nt: TGTGCCAGCAGCTTGGGGGCAAGGCCCGATTACGGGGAGCTGTTTTTT
clone_size: .; v_call: TRBV20-1; j_call: TRBJ1-1; d_call: .; cdr3_aa: CRGGGGTEAFF; cdr3_nt: TGCAGGGGGGGCGGGGGCACTGAAGCTTTCTTT
clone_size: .; v_call: TRBV7-2; j_call: TRBJ2-1; d_call: .; cdr3_aa: CASSPGGRRSTYNEQFF; cdr3_nt: TGTGCCAGCAGCCCCGGGGGAAGAAGGAGCACCTACAATGAGCAGTTCTTC
clone_size: .; v_call: TRBV19; j_call: TRBJ1-6; d_call: TRBD1; cdr3_aa: CASSKSRTGHSLSPLHF; cdr3_nt: TGTGCCAGTAGCAAATCCAGGACAGGGCATTCTCTTTCACCCCTCCACTTT
clone_size: once; v_call: TRBV19; j_call: TRBJ2-5; d_call: .; cdr3_aa: CASSIVSDSGSQETQYF; cdr3_nt: TGTGCCAGTAGTATAGTTTCGGACTCGGGGTCGCAAGAGACCCAGTACTTC
clone_size: once; v_call: TRBV19; j_call: TRBJ1-1; d_call: .; cdr3_aa: CASSIGQGTNTEAFF; cdr3_nt: TGTGCCAGTAGTATAGGTCAGGGGACGAACACTGAAGCTTTCTTT
clone_size: .; v_call: TRBV28; j_call: TRBJ2-3; d_call: .; cdr3_aa: CASAGTDTQYF; cdr3_nt: TGTGCCAGCGCGGGGACAGATACGCAGTATTTT
clone_size: .; v_call: TRBV27; j_call: TRBJ1-1; d_call: .; cdr3_aa: CASSSLERSTEAFF; cdr3_nt: TGTGCCAGCAGTTCCCTCGAGCGGAGCACTGAAGCTTTCTTT
clone_size: few; v_call: TRBV28; j_call: TRBJ2-1; d_call: TRBD1; cdr3_aa: CASSFGWTGGIYNEQFF; cdr3_nt: TGTGCCAGCAGTTTTGGTTGGACAGGGGGTATCTACAATGAGCAGTTCTTC